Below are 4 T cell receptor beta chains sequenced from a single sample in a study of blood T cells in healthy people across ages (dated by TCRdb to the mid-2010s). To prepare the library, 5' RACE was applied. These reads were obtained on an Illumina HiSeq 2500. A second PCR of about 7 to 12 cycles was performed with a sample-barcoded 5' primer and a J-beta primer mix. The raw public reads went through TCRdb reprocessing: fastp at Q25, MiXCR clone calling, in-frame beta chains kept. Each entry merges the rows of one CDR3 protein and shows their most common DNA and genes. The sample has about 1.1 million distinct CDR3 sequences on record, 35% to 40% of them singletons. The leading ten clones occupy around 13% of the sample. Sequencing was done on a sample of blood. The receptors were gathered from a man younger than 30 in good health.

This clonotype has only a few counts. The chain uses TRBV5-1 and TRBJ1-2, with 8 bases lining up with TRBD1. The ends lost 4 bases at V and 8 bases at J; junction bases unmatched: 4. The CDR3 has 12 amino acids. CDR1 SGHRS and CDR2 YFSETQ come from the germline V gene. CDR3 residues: CASSRGQEGYTF. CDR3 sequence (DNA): TGCGCCAGCAGCAGGGGACAGGAAGGCTACACCTTC.

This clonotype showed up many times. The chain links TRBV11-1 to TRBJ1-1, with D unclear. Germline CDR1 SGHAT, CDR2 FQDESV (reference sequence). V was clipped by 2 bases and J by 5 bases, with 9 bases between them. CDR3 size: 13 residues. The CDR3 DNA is TGTGCCAGCAGCTTATATGCAGAAACTGAAGCTTTCTTT. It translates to CASSLYAETEAFF.

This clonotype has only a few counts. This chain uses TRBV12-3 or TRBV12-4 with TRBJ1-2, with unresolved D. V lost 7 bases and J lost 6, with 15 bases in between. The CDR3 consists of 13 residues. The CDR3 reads CASTPSVGNGYTF. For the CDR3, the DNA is TGTGCCAGCACCCCATCGGTAGGGAATGGCTACACCTTC.

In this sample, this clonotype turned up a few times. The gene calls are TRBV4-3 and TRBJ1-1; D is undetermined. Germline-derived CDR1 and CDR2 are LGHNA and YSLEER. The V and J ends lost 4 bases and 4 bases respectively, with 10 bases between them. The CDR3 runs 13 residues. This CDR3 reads CASSPARFTEAFF. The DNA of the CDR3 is TGCGCCAGCAGCCCAGCAAGATTCACTGAAGCTTTCTTT.